The clone carrying this TCR beta chain was seen repeatedly, ten times or more. This entry comes from a study of T cells in Graves' hyperthyroidism and ophthalmopathy. This CDR3 has 19 amino acids. Germline CDR1 and CDR2: KGHSH and LQKENI. V shed 3 bases and J 5 bases; nucleotides not matched to a gene: 14. What was amplified from RNA transcripts were TCR beta CDR3 regions. A first-round RT-PCR of the TCR CDR3 used the HTBI primer set. TCRdb passed the multiplex PCR reads through MiXCR, listing each CDR3 protein once. This sample has a few hundred thousand distinct CDR3 sequences, with 14% to 15% found just once.

The receptor's source is a woman between 25 and 40 years old with Graves' hyperthyroidism. This chain joins TRBV18 and TRBJ2-5, with 14 bases that match TRBD2. The sequenced material came from blood. DNA of the CDR3: TGTGCCAGCTCACCTTACCCGGGACTAGCGGGAGCAGGTTGGGAGACCCAGTACTTC. Its protein is CASSPYPGLAGAGWETQYF.